This T cell receptor (beta chain) was captured by sequencing in a study of radiation and T cells in renal cell carcinoma. The CDR3 length is 15 residues. CDR1 SGHTA and CDR2 FQGTGA come from the germline V gene. The V end was cut by 5 bases, the J end by 5 bases, with 17 bases between. Treatment denoted: treatment-naive control, cytoreductive nephrectomy. TCRdb keeps only in-frame clones here, not all; method: immunoSEQ multiplex PCR. Of 15,000 to 20,000 clones listed, 55% to 75% are singletons. This chain connects TRBV7-3 to TRBJ2-3; D possibly corresponds to TRBD1 (7 bases). The origin of this receptor is a man aged 35 to 55 with renal cell carcinoma. The material sequenced was tumor tissue, taken from a patient whose treatment was nephrectomy without radiotherapy. The CDR3 sequence: CASSPYRGGEDTQYF. DNA of the CDR3: TGTGCCAGCAGCCCTTACAGGGGAGGCGAAGATACGCAGTATTTT.